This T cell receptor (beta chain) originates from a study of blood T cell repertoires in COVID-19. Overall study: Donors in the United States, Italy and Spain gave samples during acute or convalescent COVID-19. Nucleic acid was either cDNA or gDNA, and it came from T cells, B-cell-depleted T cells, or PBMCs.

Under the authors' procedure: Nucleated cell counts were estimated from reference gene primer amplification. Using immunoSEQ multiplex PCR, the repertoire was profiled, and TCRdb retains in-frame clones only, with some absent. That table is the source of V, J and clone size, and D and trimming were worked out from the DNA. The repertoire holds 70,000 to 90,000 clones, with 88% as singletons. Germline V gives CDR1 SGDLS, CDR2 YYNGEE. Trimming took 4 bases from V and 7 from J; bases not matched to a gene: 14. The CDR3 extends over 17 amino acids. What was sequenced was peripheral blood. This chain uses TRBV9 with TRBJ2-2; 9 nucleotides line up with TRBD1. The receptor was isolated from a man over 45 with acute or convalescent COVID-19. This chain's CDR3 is CASSSPWAGQGGGELFF. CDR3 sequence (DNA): TGTGCCAGCAGCTCCCCGTGGGCGGGACAGGGTGGCGGGGAGCTGTTTTTT.